These 22 T cell receptor beta chains share one sample of origin, sequenced in a study of T-cell reconstitution after alpha-beta-depleted transplantation in children (dated by TCRdb to about 2016). The sample's treatment or condition label is to be understood as: allogeneic hematopoietic cell transplantation with graft depleted of TCRalphabeta T cells and CD19 B cells. Receptor amplification or capture employed PCR. These reads were obtained on an Illumina HiSeq 2500. TCR libraries were prepared with molecular barcoding, using unique molecular identifiers to normalize TCRbeta repertoire quantification. TCRdb took the public reads, trimmed them with fastp at Q25, ran MiXCR for clone calling and kept in-frame beta chains. A single entry per CDR3 protein holds the most common genes and DNA from its merged rows. This sample holds 700,000 or so distinct CDR3 sequences; roughly 13% were observed only once. The ten largest make up roughly 0.84% of the sample.

The sequencing here drew on PBMCs, taken before TCRalphabeta/CD19-depleted stem cell transplant. The receptor set was obtained from a girl aged 2-9 years with congenital amegakaryocytic thrombocytopenia, due to receive a stem cell transplant.

In its sample, this clonotype was seen a few times. This chain joins TRBV7-2 and TRBJ2-3; 13 positions match TRBD2. The ends lost 5 bases at V and 2 bases at J; junction bases unmatched: 4. CDR3 length equals 16 residues. Per germline, CDR1 SGHTA and CDR2 FQGNSA. The CDR3 nucleotides read TGTGCCAGCAGCGTGGGACTAGCGGGGAACACAGATACGCAGTATTTT. Translation: CASSVGLAGNTDTQYF.

This clonotype was counted many times. The CDR3 sequence: CASSLEARSNEQFF. For the CDR3, the DNA is TGCGCCAGCAGCTTGGAGGCACGATCCAATGAGCAGTTCTTC. The chain carries TRBV5-1 and TRBJ2-1; D is uncertain. The CDR3 has 14 amino acids. Per the germline V gene, CDR1 is SGHRS and CDR2 is YFSETQ. Deletions cut 0 bases from V and 6 bases from J, with 10 bases between.

V usage is TRBV5-1 and J usage is TRBJ2-2, with a tentative D call TRBD2 (6 bases). This CDR3 region has 16 residues. From germline, CDR1 is SGHRS and CDR2 YFSETQ. V lost 3 bases and J lost 0, with 12 bases in between. CDR3 protein: CASSSSWGANTGELFF. The CDR3 coding sequence is TGCGCCAGCAGCTCCTCATGGGGGGCGAACACCGGGGAGCTGTTTTTT.

This clonotype was found many times. The chain is built from TRBV20-1 and TRBJ2-1, with D unresolved. Germline-derived CDR1 and CDR2 are DFQATT and SNEGSKA (reference sequence). The V gene lost 0 bases and the J gene lost 7 bases, with 16 bases spanning the gap. CDR3 size: 15 residues. As DNA, the CDR3 is TGCAGTGCTAGAGATGTGGAAGAGGTCAAAAATGAGCAGTTCTTC. It encodes CSARDVEEVKNEQFF.

The genes are TRBV5-1 and TRBJ2-3; 14 bases fit TRBD2. Per the germline V gene, CDR1 is SGHRS and CDR2 is YFSETQ. The CDR3 is 17 residues long. Trimming took 4 bases from V and 3 from J; bases not matched to a gene: 7. CDR3 bases: TGCGCCAGCAGCACAGGACTAGCGGGAGGAGAGACAGATACGCAGTATTTT. Amino acid sequence: CASSTGLAGGETDTQYF.

This clonotype appeared a few times. The chain combines TRBV3-1 with TRBJ2-1, with 10 bases matching TRBD1. The CDR3 is made up of 16 amino acids. Germline lookup yields CDR1 LGHDT and CDR2 YNNKEL (reference sequence). V lost 1 base and J lost 6; bases outside the gene matches: 6. The CDR3 nucleotides are TGTGCCAGCAGCCAAGTGGACAGGGGGACGGCCAATGAGCAGTTCTTC. This gives the protein CASSQVDRGTANEQFF.

This chain connects TRBV5-1 to TRBJ2-5, with D perhaps matching TRBD1 or TRBD2 (5 bases each). The CDR3 runs 15 residues. The germline V gene encodes CDR1 SGHRS and CDR2 YFSETQ. V dropped 4 bases and J dropped 0 bases, with 13 bases sitting between them. Here the CDR3 reads CASSGATGHQETQYF. CDR3 sequence (DNA): TGCGCCAGCAGCGGGGCGACGGGGCACCAAGAGACCCAGTACTTC. The entire variable domain, with the rest obtained from reference TRBV5-1 and TRBJ2-5, is as follows: KAGVTQTPRYLIKTRGQQVTLSCSPISGHRSVSWYQQTPGQGLQFLFEYFSETQRNKGNFPGRFSGRQFSNSRSEMNVSTLELGDSALYLCASSGATGHQETQYFGPGTRLLVL.

This clonotype was seen at least ten times. The chain is built from TRBV5-1 and TRBJ2-2; 8 bases line up with TRBD2. The CDR3 spans 15 residues. V dropped 4 bases and J dropped 1; count of bases not matched to a gene: 3. The germline CDR1 and CDR2 sequences are SGHRS and YFSETQ. The CDR3 DNA is TGCGCCAGCAGCCTGGGACTAGTGAACACCGGGGAGCTGTTTTTT. This codes for CASSLGLVNTGELFF.

This clonotype was seen a handful of times. The chain carries TRBV10-3 and TRBJ2-7, with D perhaps TRBD1 or TRBD2 (6 bases each). The length of the CDR3 is 15 residues. CDR1 and CDR2 from the germline V gene are ENHRY and SYGVKD. V was cut by 3 bases and J by 1 base, with 13 bases left in between. CDR3 nucleotides: TGTGCCATCAGTGATTACGGGGGCGAGTCCTACGAGCAGTACTTC. Protein product: CAISDYGGESYEQYF.

The V call is TRBV11-2, the J call TRBJ2-2; TRBD2 agrees at 7 bases. Germline assignment: CDR1 SGHAT and CDR2 FQNNGV. CDR3 length: 15 amino acids. V trimming: 2 bases; J trimming: 5 bases; junction bases outside the gene matches: 5. CDR3 sequence reads: CASSLIGGSTGELFF. Written as DNA, the CDR3 is TGTGCCAGCAGCTTAATCGGGGGGAGTACCGGGGAGCTGTTTTTT.

The sample holds a few counts of this clonotype. This rearrangement joins TRBV20-1 to TRBJ2-1; TRBD2 aligns across 12 bases. The CDR3 contains 16 residues. V trimming: 1 base; J trimming: 5 bases; junction bases outside the gene matches: 6. Germline V gene lookup returns CDR1 DFQATT and CDR2 SNEGSKA (reference sequence). The DNA for the CDR3 is TGCAGTGCTAGAGTTTTAGGACTAGCGGGAAACAATGAGCAGTTCTTC. This encodes CSARVLGLAGNNEQFF.

In this sample, this clonotype turned up many times. V usage is TRBV20-1 and J usage is TRBJ2-1, with 7 nucleotides matching TRBD1. The CDR3 is 12 amino acids. Germline CDR1 DFQATT, CDR2 SNEGSKA (reference sequence). V was clipped by 3 bases and J by 7 bases; unmatched bases: 3. The CDR3 loop is CSARYRGNEQFF. The CDR3 DNA reads TGCAGTGCTAGGTACAGGGGAAATGAGCAGTTCTTC.

In this sample, this clonotype turned up many times. Here the CDR3 reads CSVEREGPYEQYF. The DNA for the CDR3 is TGCAGCGTTGAAAGGGAGGGCCCGTACGAGCAGTACTTC. V and J are TRBV29-1 and TRBJ2-7; 7 bases are shared with TRBD2. The CDR3 loop spans 13 amino acids. V lost 2 bases and J lost 4; bases outside the gene matches: 5. In germline, CDR1 is SQVTM, CDR2 ANQGSEA.

Comments on this clonotype: An end of the junction differs from the germline gene, which may be a read error. The chain combines TRBV9 with TRBJ2-7; tentatively, D is TRBD1 (5 bases). The V gene's germline CDR1 is SGDLS and CDR2 YYNGEE. The CDR3 is 15 amino acids. The CDR3 DNA follows: TGTGCCAGCAGCGAAGGGGCCATGAGCTCCTACGAGCAGTCCTTC. Translating it yields CASSEGAMSSYEQSF.

This sequence joins TRBV7-6 and TRBJ2-6; weak D call: TRBD1 (6 bases). Germline V lookup: CDR1 SGHVS, CDR2 FNYEAQ. This CDR3 spans 19 amino acids. V lost 2 bases and J lost 0, with 17 bases in between. CDR3 DNA: TGTGCCAGCAGCTTAAGGTCCGCAGGGGCTAGCTCTGGGGCCAACGTCCTGACTTTC. Encoded protein: CASSLRSAGASSGANVLTF.

This clonotype was recorded many times. V is TRBV5-1 and J is TRBJ2-5; possible D gene TRBD2, 6 bases. There are 12 residues in the CDR3. Germline assignment: CDR1 SGHRS and CDR2 YFSETQ. Trimming removed 3 bases at V and 4 bases at J, with 7 bases between. In nucleotides, the CDR3 is TGCGCCAGCAGCTGGGACTTAGAGACCCAGTACTTC. This translates into CASSWDLETQYF.

This clonotype was detected many times. The chain is built from TRBV12-3 or TRBV12-4 and TRBJ2-3; 8 nucleotides match TRBD1. The CDR3 sequence is 14 residues long. V dropped 4 bases and J dropped 1; count of bases not matched to a gene: 1. The CDR3 region has the DNA TGTGCCAGCAGTTGGGGACAGGGCACAGATACGCAGTATTTT. Residues: CASSWGQGTDTQYF.

This clonotype was counted ten times or more. The V call is TRBV4-1, the J call TRBJ2-1; maybe TRBD2 (6 bases). CDR1 is MGHRA, CDR2 YSYEKL, per germline. This CDR3 region has 13 residues. Trimming pared 8 bases from V and 10 bases from J, leaving 18 bases between. The CDR3 DNA reads TGCGCCAGCGGCTGGACGGGAGTGGAGGAGCAGTTCTTC. Amino acids: CASGWTGVEEQFF.

The sample holds a few counts of this clonotype. This may arise from a read error, as a much more abundant clone is one base away. This rearrangement joins TRBV7-2 to TRBJ2-2, with 8 bases aligning to TRBD2. Germline CDR1 reads SGHTA; CDR2 reads FQGNSA. This CDR3 has 15 amino acids. Losses at the gene ends were 5 bases for V and 0 bases for J; bases not matched to a gene: 2. The CDR3 protein is CASSHSGANTGELFF. The DNA for the CDR3 is TGTGCCAGCAGCCATAGCGGGGCGAACACCGGGGAGCTGTTTTTT.

This clonotype was observed at least ten times. J is TRBJ2-1 and V is TRBV20-1; 10 bases are a match to TRBD2. Germline trimming cut 1 base from V and 6 bases from J; bases unmatched to any gene: 9. Per germline, CDR1 DFQATT and CDR2 SNEGSKA (reference sequence). The CDR3 spans 16 residues. Here the CDR3 reads CSARGNLAGAFNEQFF. CDR3 DNA: TGCAGTGCTAGAGGGAATCTAGCGGGAGCTTTCAATGAGCAGTTCTTC.

The sample holds many counts of this clonotype. The chain uses TRBV11-2 and TRBJ2-1; unclear D gene. The CDR3 totals 15 residues. Trimming removed 1 base at V and 3 bases at J, with 10 bases between. The germline V gene encodes CDR1 SGHAT and CDR2 FQNNGV. The CDR3 DNA is TGTGCCAGCAGCTTAGGGCTGCCATACTACAATGAGCAGTTCTTC. It is translated as CASSLGLPYYNEQFF.

This clonotype was found a few times. The gene calls are TRBV5-4 and TRBJ2-5; possibly TRBD2 for D (5 bases). The CDR3 consists of 14 residues. CDR1 and CDR2 from the germline V gene are SGHNT and YYREEE (reference sequence). V lost 4 bases and J lost 1, with 11 bases in between. Written as DNA, the CDR3 is TGTGCCAGCAGCCGGGGTTCGCCCCAAGAGACCCAGTACTTC. Its protein product is CASSRGSPQETQYF.